This TCR beta chain stems from a study of blood T cell repertoires in COVID-19. Study in general: T cells, B-cell-depleted T cells, or PBMCs supplied cDNA or gDNA.

TCRdb's table, derived via immunoSEQ multiplex PCR, lists solely in-frame clones and lacks some. The table shows over 30,000 clones, with about 82% occurring only once. The ends lost 4 bases at V and 6 bases at J; junction bases unmatched: 1. This CDR3 has 13 residues. CDR1 is SGHRS, CDR2 YFSETQ, per germline. This clonotype was sampled from a man older than 75 with active or convalescent COVID-19. V usage is TRBV5-1 and J usage is TRBJ2-4, with 10 bases that match TRBD1. The material sequenced was peripheral blood. The CDR3 DNA sequence: TGCGCCAGCAGCGGGGACAGGGGAAACATTCAGTACTTC. Protein sequence: CASSGDRGNIQYF. Full variable domain (missing parts from reference TRBV5-1 and TRBJ2-4): KAGVTQTPRYLIKTRGQQVTLSCSPISGHRSVSWYQQTPGQGLQFLFEYFSETQRNKGNFPGRFSGRQFSNSRSEMNVSTLELGDSALYLCASSGDRGNIQYFGAGTRLSVL.